This TCR beta chain was profiled in a study of CD8 T cells in Susac syndrome. Sequencing of TCR beta was undertaken in CD8+ and CD4+ T cells derived from blood. The multiple sclerosis controls were treatment-naive patients affected by stable or active relapsing-remitting disease. TEMRA cells were FACS-enriched, while CD8+ and CD4+ T cells were negatively isolated. Random hexamers primed reverse transcription of about 0.45 to 1 ug RNA. Amplification of TCR beta CDR3 was carried out by immunoSEQ multiplex PCR, which covered 54 Vbeta and 13 Jbeta segments. Each CDR3 protein gets one entry after TCRdb re-called the immunoSEQ multiplex PCR reads with MiXCR. The data hold about 300,000 distinct CDR3 sequences, with roughly 85% observed a single time. The germline V gene encodes CDR1 SGHTA and CDR2 FQGNSA. The CDR3 contains 18 residues. V dropped 2 bases and J dropped 3; count of bases not matched to a gene: 13.

Sample: CD8+ T cells from PBMCs. The receptor was derived from a human donor with multiple sclerosis. The rearrangement joins TRBV7-2 to TRBJ2-7; 10 nucleotides line up with TRBD2. CDR3 sequence (DNA): TGTGCCAGCAGCTTATCCCAGCGGGAGGGGAAGTATGGCTACGAGCAGTACTTC. Translating gives CASSLSQREGKYGYEQYF.